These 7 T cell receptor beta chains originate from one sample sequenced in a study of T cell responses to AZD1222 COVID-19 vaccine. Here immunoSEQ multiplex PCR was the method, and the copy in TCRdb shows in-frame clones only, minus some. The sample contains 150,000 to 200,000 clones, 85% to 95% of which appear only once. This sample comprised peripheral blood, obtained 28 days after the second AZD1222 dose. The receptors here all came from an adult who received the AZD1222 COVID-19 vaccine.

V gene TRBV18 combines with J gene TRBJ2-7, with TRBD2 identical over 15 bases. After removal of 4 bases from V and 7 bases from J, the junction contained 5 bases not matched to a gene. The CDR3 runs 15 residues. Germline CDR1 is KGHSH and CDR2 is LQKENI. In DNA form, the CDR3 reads TGTGCCAGCTCACTGGGACTAGCGGGAGGTGGTGAGCAGTACTTC. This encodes CASSLGLAGGGEQYF. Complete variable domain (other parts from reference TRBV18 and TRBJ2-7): NAGVMQNPRHLVRRRGQEARLRCSPMKGHSHVYWYRQLPEEGLKFMVYLQKENIIDESGMPKERFSAEFPKEGPSILRIQQVVRGDSAAYFCASSLGLAGGGEQYFGPGTRLTVT.

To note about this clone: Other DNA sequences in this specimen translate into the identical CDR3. CDR3 protein: CSVQGSYEQYF. The CDR3 DNA sequence: TGCAGCGTCCAGGGTAGCTACGAGCAGTACTTC. J is TRBJ2-7 and V is TRBV29-1; D perhaps matches TRBD1 (5 bases). V lost 6 bases, J lost 3 bases, and 9 bases lay in between. The CDR3 contains 11 residues. CDR1 is SQVTM and CDR2 is ANQGSEA in the germline V gene.

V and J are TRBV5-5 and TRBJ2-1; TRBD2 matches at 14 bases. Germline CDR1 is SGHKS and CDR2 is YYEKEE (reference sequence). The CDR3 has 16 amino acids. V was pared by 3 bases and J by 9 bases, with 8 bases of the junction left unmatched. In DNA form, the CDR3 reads TGTGCCAGCAGCTCTCAGACTAGCGGGGGGGCAGGTGAGCAGTTCTTC. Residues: CASSSQTSGGAGEQFF.

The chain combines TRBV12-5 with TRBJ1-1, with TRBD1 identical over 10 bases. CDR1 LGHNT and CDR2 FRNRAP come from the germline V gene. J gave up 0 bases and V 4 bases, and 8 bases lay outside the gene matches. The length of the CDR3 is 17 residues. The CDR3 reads CASGSPGQGRMNTEAFF. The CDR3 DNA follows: TGTGCTAGTGGTTCCCCGGGACAGGGGAGGATGAACACTGAAGCTTTCTTT.

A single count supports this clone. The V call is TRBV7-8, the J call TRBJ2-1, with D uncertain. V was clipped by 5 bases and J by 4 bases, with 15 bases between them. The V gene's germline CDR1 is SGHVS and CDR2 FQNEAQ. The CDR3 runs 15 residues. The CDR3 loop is CASSTLDEAYNEQFF. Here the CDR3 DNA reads TGTGCCAGCAGCACCCTCGATGAAGCGTACAATGAGCAGTTCTTC.

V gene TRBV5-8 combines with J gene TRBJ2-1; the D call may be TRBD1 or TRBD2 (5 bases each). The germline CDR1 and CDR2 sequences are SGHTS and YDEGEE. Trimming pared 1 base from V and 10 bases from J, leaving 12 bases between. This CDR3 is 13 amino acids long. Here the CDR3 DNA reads TGTGCCAGCAGCTTGTATTTGGGGGTCGAGCAGTTCTTC. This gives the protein CASSLYLGVEQFF.

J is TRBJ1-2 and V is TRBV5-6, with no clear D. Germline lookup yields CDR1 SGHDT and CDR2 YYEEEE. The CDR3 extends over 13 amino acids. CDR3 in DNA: TGTGCTCTTCACCCAGGAGGGCGATGGGGCTACACCTTC. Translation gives CALHPGGRWGYTF.